The next 23 T cell receptor beta chains were all read from a single sample in a study of vaccination effects on CD4 cells after COVID-19. No antigens are known for them. Sequencing used immunoSEQ multiplex PCR; TCRdb keeps in-frame clones, though not all of them. The repertoire has under 80,000 clones, 78% of them found once; the top ten carry over 9.5%. Peptide-pool stimulation followed by sequencing identified expanded antigen-specific CD4+ clonotypes in the ViraFEST assay. Having been cultured for roughly 10 days, the cells underwent CD4+ T cell isolation. Nobody among the vaccine recipients had prior SARS-CoV-2 infection (nucleocapsid antibodies were negative). This specimen consisted of CD4+ T cells from PBMCs cultured with SARS-CoV-2 spike peptides, obtained before COVID-19 vaccination. These receptors were obtained from a human donor who received a COVID-19 vaccine.

The gene calls are TRBV18 and TRBJ1-1; no firm D call. Germline assignment: CDR1 KGHSH and CDR2 LQKENI. This CDR3 spans 12 amino acids. V was trimmed by 3 bases and J by 3 bases, leaving 5 bases between them. The CDR3 coding sequence is TGTGCCAGCTCACCGCGGGACACTGAAGCTTTCTTT. Its translation is CASSPRDTEAFF.

This clone was found once. This chain links TRBV9 with TRBJ2-5; D uncertain. Germline lookup yields CDR1 SGDLS and CDR2 YYNGEE. Trimming removed 3 bases at V and 5 bases at J, with 14 bases between. This CDR3 is 14 amino acids long. The CDR3 spells CASSGLEESETQYF. Here the CDR3 DNA reads TGTGCCAGCAGCGGACTCGAGGAATCGGAGACCCAGTACTTC.

The chain joins TRBV18 to TRBJ2-2, with D perhaps TRBD2 (5 bases). CDR3 length equals 18 residues. V was cut by 1 base and J by 0 bases, with 15 bases left in between. Per the germline V gene, CDR1 is KGHSH and CDR2 is LQKENI. The CDR3 loop reads CASSPLQVRASNTGELFF. Here the CDR3 DNA reads TGTGCCAGCTCACCACTTCAGGTGAGGGCCTCGAACACCGGGGAGCTGTTTTTT.

The chain carries TRBV7-8 and TRBJ2-3, with TRBD1 as a possible D gene (5 bases). Trimming cost V 1 base and J 1 base, with 9 bases left between them. Per the germline V gene, CDR1 is SGHVS and CDR2 is FQNEAQ. There are 15 residues in the CDR3. The CDR3 DNA reads TGTGCCAGCAGCTTAGATCAGGGTGGCACAGATACGCAGTATTTT. The encoded protein is CASSLDQGGTDTQYF.

Only a few counts were recorded for this clone. The genes are TRBV20-1 and TRBJ1-2; no reliable D call. The CDR3 sequence is 11 residues long. With 0 bases removed from V and 8 bases from J, the gap between germline ends came to 7 bases. CDR1 DFQATT and CDR2 SNEGSKA come from the germline V gene (reference sequence). CDR3 in amino acids: CSAREYPGYTF. Here the CDR3 DNA reads TGCAGTGCTAGAGAATATCCCGGCTACACCTTC.

The chain is built from TRBV19 and TRBJ2-2; possible D gene TRBD1, 6 bases. V was trimmed by 2 bases and J by 5 bases, leaving 9 bases between them. This CDR3 region has 14 residues. Germline CDR1 reads LNHDA; CDR2 reads SQIVND (reference sequence). In DNA, the CDR3 is TGTGCCAGTAGTATACGGGACACGACCGGGGAGCTGTTTTTT. This codes for CASSIRDTTGELFF.

V and J are TRBV18 and TRBJ2-3; TRBD2 matches 11 bases. Germline CDR1 is KGHSH and CDR2 is LQKENI. The CDR3 has 15 amino acids. The trim removed 4 bases at V and 2 bases at J, leaving 2 bases unmatched. CDR3 DNA: TGTGCCAGCTCACTAGCGGGGGGGACCACAGATACGCAGTATTTT. Residues: CASSLAGGTTDTQYF. The complete variable domain, with remaining parts taken from reference TRBV18 and TRBJ2-3, reads NAGVMQNPRHLVRRRGQEARLRCSPMKGHSHVYWYRQLPEEGLKFMVYLQKENIIDESGMPKERFSAEFPKEGPSILRIQQVVRGDSAAYFCASSLAGGTTDTQYFGPGTRLTVL.

The rearrangement links TRBV7-2 to TRBJ2-7; 8 bases map to TRBD2. The length of the CDR3 is 15 residues. V dropped 0 bases and J dropped 1; count of bases not matched to a gene: 2. Germline loops: CDR1 SGHTA, CDR2 FQGNSA. CDR3 loop: CASSLAAGGSYEQYV. DNA for the CDR3: TGTGCCAGCAGCTTAGCGGCGGGGGGTTCCTACGAGCAGTACGTC.

Here the CDR3 DNA reads TGTGCCAGCAGTTACTCGACTAGCGGGGTCACTGAGCAGTTCTTC. Translated, it gives CASSYSTSGVTEQFF. This chain uses TRBV6-5 with TRBJ2-1, with TRBD2 matching 11 bases. This CDR3 contains 15 residues. Trimming took 0 bases from V and 9 from J; bases not matched to a gene: 4. Germline values: CDR1 MNHEY, CDR2 SVGAGI.

The chain has TRBV5-1 and TRBJ2-1, with 11 nucleotides matching TRBD2. The CDR3 sequence is 17 residues long. In germline, CDR1 is SGHRS, CDR2 YFSETQ. V lost 4 bases and J lost 2; bases outside the gene matches: 8. The CDR3 DNA sequence: TGCGCCAGCAGCCCCTTCCTAGCGGGGGGCACCTACAATGAGCAGTTCTTC. The encoded protein is CASSPFLAGGTYNEQFF.

The chain joins TRBV18 to TRBJ1-3, with D uncertain. The V and J ends lost 2 bases and 1 base respectively, with 6 bases between them. Germline-derived CDR1 and CDR2 are KGHSH and LQKENI. The CDR3 is 14 residues long. CDR3 coding DNA: TGTGCCAGCTCACCAGAGGGATCTGGAAACACCATATATTTT. Protein: CASSPEGSGNTIYF.

The chain carries TRBV24-1 and TRBJ1-2; 8 positions match TRBD1. The CDR3 spans 15 residues. Germline V gives CDR1 KGHDR, CDR2 SFDVKD. Unmatched junction bases numbered 9, after V lost 3 bases and J lost 7 bases. The CDR3 reads CATSDPRQGLGGYTF. DNA of the CDR3: TGTGCCACCAGTGATCCCCGACAGGGGTTGGGTGGCTACACCTTC.

The chain uses TRBV5-1 and TRBJ2-3, with TRBD1 as a possible D gene (6 bases). V lost 0 bases, J lost 5 bases, and 10 bases lay in between. The CDR3 length is 14 residues. In germline, CDR1 is SGHRS, CDR2 YFSETQ. Here the CDR3 reads CASSLAGALDTQYF. CDR3 sequence (DNA): TGCGCCAGCAGCTTGGCAGGGGCCCTAGATACGCAGTATTTT.

V usage is TRBV4-1 and J usage is TRBJ2-3; possibly TRBD2 for D (7 bases). Germline CDR1 reads MGHRA; CDR2 reads YSYEKL. CDR3 size: 18 residues. V lost 1 base and J 2 bases, leaving 19 bases between the germline ends. Here the CDR3 DNA reads TGCGCCAGCAGCCAAGGGGGTCTGACGGGGGGACACACAGATACGCAGTATTTT. This sequence encodes CASSQGGLTGGHTDTQYF.

This clone was detected only once. J is TRBJ1-5 and V is TRBV18, with 8 bases fitting TRBD1. The germline gives CDR1 KGHSH, CDR2 LQKENI. The V segment lost 4 bases and the J segment 3 bases; nucleotides outside the gene matches: 5. The CDR3 length is 15 residues. Written as DNA, the CDR3 is TGTGCCAGCTCACAGGGGGGACAGGACAATCAGCCCCAGCATTTT. It yields the protein CASSQGGQDNQPQHF.

The rearrangement joins TRBV24-1 to TRBJ2-3; tentative D call: TRBD2 (6 bases). V was pared by 4 bases and J by 5 bases, with 15 bases between. The CDR3 is made up of 15 amino acids. Germline-derived CDR1 and CDR2 are KGHDR and SFDVKD. CDR3 nucleotides: TGTGCCACCAGTGACCCTAATCGGGGGAGAGATACGCAGTATTTT. Translated: CATSDPNRGRDTQYF.

The CDR3 DNA is TGCGCCAGCGTCGACCCAGGGGGACCACTTCTTAACTATGGCTACACCTTC. This translates into CASVDPGGPLLNYGYTF. The chain recombines TRBV23-1 with TRBJ1-2, with 7 bases aligning to TRBD1. TRBV23-1 is identified as an open reading frame with a role that is uncertain. CDR3 length: 17 amino acids. The V segment lost 8 bases and the J segment 1 base; nucleotides outside the gene matches: 16.

The chain carries TRBV28 and TRBJ1-2; perhaps TRBD1 as D (5 bases). The CDR3 is 14 amino acids. Germline V lookup: CDR1 MDHEN, CDR2 SYDVKM. V was shortened by 6 bases and J by 6 bases, with 17 bases between the two germline ends. Here the CDR3 reads CASSVKGPPHGYTF. CDR3 DNA: TGTGCCAGCAGCGTTAAGGGGCCACCGCATGGCTACACCTTC.

This chain uses TRBV5-1 with TRBJ2-3; the match to TRBD1 covers 9 bases. The CDR3 contains 17 residues. V was clipped by 0 bases and J by 4 bases; unmatched bases: 9. Germline assignment: CDR1 SGHRS and CDR2 YFSETQ. The CDR3 DNA is TGCGCCAGCAGCTTGGGGGGACAGGGCTCCTTTCCAGATACGCAGTATTTT. Protein sequence: CASSLGGQGSFPDTQYF.

This rearrangement joins TRBV3-1 (or the pseudogene TRBV3-2) to TRBJ1-1; no clear D gene. This CDR3 is 13 amino acids long. Germline CDR1 and CDR2: LGHDT and YNNKEL (reference sequence). Trimming removed 6 bases from V and 2 bases from J, with 10 bases in between. The CDR3 DNA reads as TGTGCCAGCAGGAGGACGGAAAACACTGAAGCTTTCTTT. Protein product: CASRRTENTEAFF.

This chain uses TRBV9 with TRBJ1-3; maybe TRBD1 (5 bases). The germline V gene encodes CDR1 SGDLS and CDR2 YYNGEE. This CDR3 region has 19 residues. The V end was cut by 0 bases, the J end by 0 bases, with 19 bases between. CDR3 loop: CASSVGGLAGHSSGNTIYF. The CDR3 region has the DNA TGTGCCAGCAGCGTAGGGGGGTTGGCAGGGCACAGCTCTGGAAACACCATATATTTT. Complete variable domain (other parts from reference TRBV9 and TRBJ1-3): DSGVTQTPKHLITATGQRVTLRCSPRSGDLSVYWYQQSLDQGLQFLIQYYNGEERAKGNILERFSAQQFPDLHSELNLSSLELGDSALYFCASSVGGLAGHSSGNTIYFGEGSWLTVV.

CDR3 region: CASSLRGADTQYF. The CDR3 DNA sequence: TGTGCCAGCAGCTTAAGGGGTGCAGATACGCAGTATTTT. The chain couples TRBV7-3 to TRBJ2-3, with D hard to call. Germline CDR1 reads SGHTA; CDR2 reads FQGTGA. V was shortened by 1 base and J by 4 bases, with 6 bases between the two germline ends. The CDR3 extends over 13 amino acids.

Here the CDR3 DNA reads TGTGCCAGCACGACAGGGGCGGGCGATACGCAGTATTTT. This sequence encodes CASTTGAGDTQYF. This chain uses TRBV6-5 with TRBJ2-3; TRBD1 matches 8 bases. The CDR3 runs to 13 residues. The V gene end was trimmed by 7 bases and the J gene end by 6 bases; junction bases not matched to a gene: 6. Germline lookup yields CDR1 MNHEY and CDR2 SVGAGI.